This TCR beta chain was obtained from a study of CD8+ T cells in alopecia areata. Turning to the study itself: Each of the treated patients was given oral tofacitinib, 5 to 10 mg twice daily, for moderate-to-severe alopecia areata. Study-wide results and caveats: Although TCR sharing was seen in mice, sharing across patients was less clear, possibly for HLA-related reasons.

Documented treatment: oral pan-JAK inhibitor, 5-10 mg twice daily. Sequencing templates came from extracted RNA that was reverse transcribed into cDNA. Using immunoSEQ multiplex PCR, the repertoire was profiled, and TCRdb retains in-frame clones only, with some absent. The table has around 290,000 clones, 58% seen once. This clone was seen more than once but under ten times. The antigen remains undetermined. This receptor was taken from a human donor with alopecia areata. The sample consisted of CD4+ T cells sorted from blood, taken at week 24, from a patient treated with tofacitinib.

CDR3 sequence: CASATQPNSPLHF. In DNA, the CDR3 is TGTGCCAGCGCCACCCAGCCTAATTCACCCCTCCACTTT. The rearrangement links TRBV6-5 to TRBJ1-6; D is uncertain. Trimming stripped 8 bases from V and 6 bases from J, with 11 bases between. The CDR3 is 13 residues long. Germline-derived CDR1 and CDR2 are MNHEY and SVGAGI.